This passage covers 20 T cell receptor beta chains from one sample sequenced in a study of OX40 agonist ivuxolimab in advanced cancers. Using immunoSEQ multiplex PCR, the repertoire was profiled, and TCRdb retains in-frame clones only, with some absent. In the table there are around 69,000 clones, 85% to 90% of which are singletons. Material: CD4+ or CD8+ T cells sorted from blood, obtained in a trial of the OX40 agonist ivuxolimab. Every receptor here comes from an adult with an advanced solid tumor such as melanoma, head and neck, liver or kidney cancer.

On this clone: The conserved phenylalanine or tryptophan is not found at the CDR3 terminus, so this likely reflects a read error. The DNA of the CDR3 is TGTGCCAGCAGTTTACAGGGTTCTAACTATGGCTACACCCTC. Translating it yields CASSLQGSNYGYTL. The chain combines TRBV27 with TRBJ1-2, with a weak D call TRBD1 (5 bases). This CDR3 is built from 14 residues. Germline CDR1 and CDR2: MNHEY and SMNVEV (reference sequence). Trimming removed 2 bases from V and 0 bases from J, with 7 bases in between.

This chain joins TRBV5-4 and TRBJ2-1; TRBD1 aligns across 7 bases. V trimming: 0 bases; J trimming: 4 bases; junction bases outside the gene matches: 4. Looked up from germline, CDR1 is SGHNT and CDR2 is YYREEE (reference sequence). The CDR3 extends over 15 amino acids. CDR3 nucleotides: TGTGCCAGCAGCTTGGAGGGGGCAAGATACAATGAGCAGTTCTTC. Its translation: CASSLEGARYNEQFF.

The rearrangement links TRBV4-3 to TRBJ1-6; a weak D match, TRBD1 (5 bases). CDR1 is LGHNA and CDR2 is YSLEER in the germline V gene. The V gene lost 0 bases and the J gene lost 3 bases, with 12 bases spanning the gap. The CDR3 extends over 17 amino acids. CDR3 nucleotides: TGCGCCAGCAGCCAAGATGGTCAGGGAGACTATAATTCACCCCTCCACTTT. Translation: CASSQDGQGDYNSPLHF.

V and J are TRBV6-5 and TRBJ2-7; the D gene is possibly TRBD1 (6 bases). CDR1 is MNHEY, CDR2 SVGAGI, per germline. V lost 1 base and J lost 0, with 10 bases in between. The CDR3 covers 15 residues. The chain's CDR3 is CASSYFQGSSYEQYF. The DNA for the CDR3 is TGTGCCAGCAGTTACTTTCAGGGGAGCTCCTACGAGCAGTACTTC.

The chain has TRBV13 and TRBJ1-6, with D perhaps matching TRBD1 (6 bases). Germline assignment: CDR1 PRHDT and CDR2 FYEKMQ (reference sequence). This CDR3 spans 17 amino acids. Trimming removed 0 bases from V and 4 bases from J, with 13 bases in between. The CDR3 DNA follows: TGTGCCAGCAGCTTAGGGGGGGGCGGGGCGTATAATTCACCCCTCCACTTT. It translates to CASSLGGGGAYNSPLHF.

This chain links TRBV19 with TRBJ2-1; a possible D gene is TRBD2 (5 bases). V was pared by 4 bases and J by 0 bases, with 10 bases between. Germline lookup yields CDR1 LNHDA and CDR2 SQIVND (reference sequence). The CDR3 sequence is 15 residues long. CDR3 bases: TGTGCCAGTAGTAGCCTAGGGAGCTCCTACAATGAGCAGTTCTTC. This gives the protein CASSSLGSSYNEQFF.

This rearrangement joins TRBV5-6 to TRBJ1-2; tentative D call: TRBD1 (5 bases). This CDR3 spans 17 amino acids. Trimming stripped 4 bases from V and 0 bases from J, with 19 bases between. Germline V lookup: CDR1 SGHDT, CDR2 YYEEEE. The CDR3 DNA is TGTGCCAGCAGCCCAGTTAGGGGAGTTTCCGCTAACTATGGCTACACCTTC. Its protein product is CASSPVRGVSANYGYTF.

The gene calls are TRBV4-2 and TRBJ2-6; D is undetermined. The CDR3 totals 16 residues. The V gene's germline CDR1 is LGHNA and CDR2 YNFKEQ. V lost 0 bases and J lost 4, with 10 bases in between. Here the CDR3 reads CASSQDIWSGANVLTF. The DNA of the CDR3 is TGTGCCAGCAGCCAAGATATATGGTCGGGGGCCAACGTCCTGACTTTC.

The chain links TRBV5-1 to TRBJ2-1; the match to TRBD1 covers 9 bases. J was trimmed by 10 bases and V by 1 base; bases with no gene match: 3. Germline V gives CDR1 SGHRS, CDR2 YFSETQ. The CDR3 totals 13 residues. In DNA form, the CDR3 reads TGCGCCAGCAGCTTGACAGGGGGCTGGGAGCAGTTCTTC. It encodes CASSLTGGWEQFF. The variable domain in full, completed from reference TRBV5-1 and TRBJ2-1, reads KAGVTQTPRYLIKTRGQQVTLSCSPISGHRSVSWYQQTPGQGLQFLFEYFSETQRNKGNFPGRFSGRQFSNSRSEMNVSTLELGDSALYLCASSLTGGWEQFFGPGTRLTVL.

The CDR3 region is CASSGVLDTEAFF. Written as DNA, the CDR3 is TGTGCCAGCAGCGGGGTTCTAGACACTGAAGCTTTCTTT. J is TRBJ1-1 and V is TRBV5-5; the D is unclear. CDR1 and CDR2 from the germline V gene are SGHKS and YYEKEE (reference sequence). Between the trimmed V and J ends, which lost 4 bases and 3 bases, there was a span of 10 bases. This CDR3 region has 13 residues.

The chain is built from TRBV6-1 and TRBJ1-1; D unclear. CDR3 length: 12 residues. Germline-derived CDR1 and CDR2 are MNHNS and SASEGT. V lost 8 bases, J lost 4 bases, and 11 bases lay in between. The DNA of the CDR3 is TGTGCCAGCTTGAGGTGGAGCACTGAAGCTTTCTTT. Amino acids: CASLRWSTEAFF.

In its sample, this clone was seen once. The chain couples TRBV11-3 to TRBJ2-2; 7 bases map to TRBD2. V was pared by 5 bases and J by 4 bases, with 7 bases of the junction left unmatched. The germline V gene has CDR1 SGHNT and CDR2 YENEEA. The CDR3 is 15 residues long. CDR3 nucleotides: TGTGCCAGCAGCCCCACTGGCGGGAGCACCGGGGAGCTGTTTTTT. Protein: CASSPTGGSTGELFF. The full variable domain, completed using reference TRBV11-3 and TRBJ2-2, is EAGVVQSPRYKIIEKKQPVAFWCNPISGHNTLYWYLQNLGQGPELLIRYENEEAVDDSQLPKDRFSAERLKGVDSTLKIQPAELGDSAVYLCASSPTGGSTGELFFGEGSRLTVL.

This chain joins TRBV7-9 and TRBJ1-1, with 9 bases aligning to TRBD1. J lost 4 bases, V lost 2 bases, and 11 bases had no gene match. CDR3 length equals 17 residues. The V gene's germline CDR1 is SEHNR and CDR2 FQNEAQ (reference sequence). The CDR3 sequence is CASSLTYTETGGTEAFF. The CDR3 nucleotides read TGTGCCAGCAGCTTAACTTATACCGAGACAGGGGGCACTGAAGCTTTCTTT.

This chain connects TRBV5-5 to TRBJ2-5, with 7 nucleotides matching TRBD2. The CDR3 contains 15 residues. The ends lost 4 bases at V and 4 bases at J; junction bases unmatched: 10. Looked up from germline, CDR1 is SGHKS and CDR2 is YYEKEE (reference sequence). CDR3 sequence reads: CASSEGGDPRETQYF. DNA of the CDR3: TGTGCCAGCAGCGAGGGAGGGGACCCCAGAGAGACCCAGTACTTC.

This clone was found once. The genes are TRBV7-6 and TRBJ1-1; no firm D call. The CDR3 has 11 residues. CDR1 and CDR2 from the germline V gene are SGHVS and FNYEAQ. V dropped 1 base and J dropped 4 bases, with 1 base sitting between them. CDR3 in DNA: TGTGCCAGCAGCTTAGGCACTGAAGCTTTCTTT. It yields the protein CASSLGTEAFF.

V is TRBV30 and J is TRBJ1-4; TRBD1 matches at 8 bases. The CDR3 is 15 amino acids. With 7 bases clipped from V and 0 bases from J, the junction kept 7 bases outside the gene matches. The germline V gene has CDR1 GTSNPN and CDR2 SVGIG (reference sequence). The CDR3 loop is CALDRVDPTNEKLFF. The DNA of the CDR3 is TGTGCCTTGGACAGGGTCGACCCAACTAATGAAAAACTGTTTTTT.

This clone was observed a handful of times. Other DNA sequences within the sample encode an identical CDR3. CDR3 protein: CASSLGPTSSYEQYF. The DNA for the CDR3 is TGTGCCAGCAGTTTAGGACCCACAAGCTCCTACGAGCAGTACTTC. The chain employs TRBV27 and TRBJ2-7; D gene uncertain. The CDR3 contains 15 residues. Germline V lookup: CDR1 MNHEY, CDR2 SMNVEV (reference sequence). Trimming shortened V by 2 bases and J by 0 bases, and 11 bases separated the two germline ends.

This clone has a single count. This chain connects TRBV19 to TRBJ1-5; D not certain. V lost 3 bases and J 3 bases, leaving 9 bases between the germline ends. The CDR3 has 14 residues. Germline CDR1 and CDR2: LNHDA and SQIVND (reference sequence). CDR3 coding DNA: TGTGCCAGTAGTATTCGAGGAAACAATCAGCCCCAGCATTTT. Its translation: CASSIRGNNQPQHF. Variable domain in full (rest from reference TRBV19 and TRBJ1-5): DGGITQSPKYLFRKEGQNVTLSCEQNLNHDAMYWYRQDPGQGLRLIYYSQIVNDFQKGDIAEGYSVSREKKESFPLTVTSAQKNPTAFYLCASSIRGNNQPQHFGDGTRLSIL.

This clone was seen just once. The chain carries TRBV9 and TRBJ1-3; 7 bases line up with TRBD1. This CDR3 has 15 residues. The V gene's germline CDR1 is SGDLS and CDR2 YYNGEE. With 0 bases clipped from V and 4 bases from J, the junction kept 4 bases outside the gene matches. CDR3 residues: CASSVEGAVGNTIYF. The CDR3 DNA is TGTGCCAGCAGCGTAGAGGGGGCTGTAGGAAACACCATATATTTT.

This chain connects TRBV27 to TRBJ2-6; D is undetermined. Germline lookup yields CDR1 MNHEY and CDR2 SMNVEV (reference sequence). V was trimmed by 4 bases and J by 0 bases, leaving 13 bases between them. There are 17 residues in the CDR3. CDR3 sequence reads: CASSSTVRDSGANVLTF. The CDR3 nucleotides are TGTGCCAGCAGTTCGACGGTCCGAGACTCTGGGGCCAACGTCCTGACTTTC.